This entry lists 21 T cell receptor beta chains sequenced from one sample in a study of OX40 agonist ivuxolimab in advanced cancers. Data came from immunoSEQ multiplex PCR; TCRdb stores just in-frame clones and leaves some out. The sample records 54,000 or so clones, approximately 87% being singletons. Sequenced here: CD4+ or CD8+ T cells sorted from blood, sampled in a trial of the OX40 agonist ivuxolimab. All receptors derive from an adult with an advanced solid tumor such as melanoma, head and neck, liver or kidney cancer.

This clone came up once. The CDR3 DNA reads as TGTGCCAGTACCCCCCGCGCGGGACAGGGGAACAATGAGCAGTTCTTC. It specifies CASTPRAGQGNNEQFF. This chain joins TRBV6-6 and TRBJ2-1; TRBD1 matches 10 bases. The germline CDR1 and CDR2 sequences are MNHNY and SVGAGI (reference sequence). This CDR3 is built from 16 residues. V trimming: 9 bases; J trimming: 5 bases; junction bases outside the gene matches: 13.

The chain has TRBV25-1 and TRBJ1-2; the D gene is possibly TRBD1 (6 bases). CDR1 is MGHDK and CDR2 is SYGVNS in the germline V gene. V dropped 4 bases and J dropped 3 bases, with 9 bases sitting between them. The CDR3 runs 13 residues. CDR3 amino acids: CASSGGHHYGYTF. The DNA of the CDR3 is TGTGCCAGCAGTGGGGGACACCACTATGGCTACACCTTC.

The V and J genes are TRBV7-2 and TRBJ1-4; TRBD1 might be the D (6 bases). The CDR3 is made up of 12 amino acids. Germline V lookup: CDR1 SGHTA, CDR2 FQGNSA. Deletions cut 6 bases from V and 5 bases from J, with 7 bases between. CDR3 sequence reads: CASRGTNEKLFF. Here the CDR3 DNA reads TGTGCCAGCAGAGGGACAAATGAAAAACTGTTTTTT.

V and J are TRBV5-1 and TRBJ2-7; TRBD1 matches 10 bases. After removal of 4 bases from V and 6 bases from J, the junction contained 10 bases not matched to a gene. The CDR3 runs to 15 residues. In germline, CDR1 is SGHRS, CDR2 YFSETQ. CDR3 in amino acids: CASSPRAGTGAEQYF. The DNA of the CDR3 is TGCGCCAGCAGCCCCCGTGCCGGGACAGGGGCCGAGCAGTACTTC.

This chain links TRBV4-3 with TRBJ1-1; TRBD1 is a possible D gene (6 bases). Germline V gives CDR1 LGHNA, CDR2 YSLEER. Trimming took off 4 bases at V and 5 bases at J, with 11 bases between the two ends. This CDR3 comprises 13 residues. The CDR3 loop reads CASSREGGTEAFF. The CDR3 DNA reads as TGCGCCAGCAGCCGGGAGGGGGGAACTGAAGCTTTCTTT.

This chain connects TRBV5-1 to TRBJ1-2, with TRBD1 matching over 8 bases. This CDR3 is built from 13 residues. Germline lookup yields CDR1 SGHRS and CDR2 YFSETQ. V was clipped by 0 bases and J by 8 bases; unmatched bases: 3. The CDR3 loop is CASSLGQGNGYTF. As DNA, the CDR3 is TGCGCCAGCAGCTTGGGACAGGGGAACGGCTACACCTTC. The full variable domain, completed using reference TRBV5-1 and TRBJ1-2, is KAGVTQTPRYLIKTRGQQVTLSCSPISGHRSVSWYQQTPGQGLQFLFEYFSETQRNKGNFPGRFSGRQFSNSRSEMNVSTLELGDSALYLCASSLGQGNGYTFGSGTRLTVV.

This clone appeared a few times. The chain recombines TRBV19 with TRBJ2-5, with TRBD2 as a possible D gene (6 bases). The CDR3 runs 14 residues. The V and J ends lost 6 bases and 5 bases respectively, with 16 bases between them. Germline CDR1 LNHDA, CDR2 SQIVND (reference sequence). The CDR3 region has the DNA TGTGCCAGTAGCCGCGGACCGGAGGGTGAGACCCAGTACTTC. Its translation: CASSRGPEGETQYF.

The rearrangement joins TRBV18 to TRBJ2-1; a possible D gene is TRBD1 (5 bases). CDR1 and CDR2 from the germline V gene are KGHSH and LQKENI. With 8 bases removed from V and 8 bases from J, the gap between germline ends came to 16 bases. The CDR3 is made up of 13 amino acids. DNA of the CDR3: TGTGCCAGCGCGTCCGCGCAGGGCGATGAGCAGTTCTTC. It translates to CASASAQGDEQFF.

The chain couples TRBV4-1 to TRBJ2-7; 9 nucleotides agree with TRBD1. Germline CDR1 MGHRA, CDR2 YSYEKL. The J segment lost 4 bases and the V segment lost 1 base, leaving 11 bases of the junction unmatched. The CDR3 sequence is 17 residues long. CDR3 amino acids: CASSQAITGGLIYEQYF. The CDR3 DNA sequence: TGCGCCAGCAGCCAAGCGATAACAGGGGGCTTAATTTACGAGCAGTACTTC.

This rearrangement joins TRBV27 to TRBJ1-5; weak D call: TRBD1 (5 bases). V lost 8 bases, J lost 0 bases, and 8 bases lay in between. Per germline, CDR1 MNHEY and CDR2 SMNVEV (reference sequence). The CDR3 is 13 residues long. This CDR3 is CASEGRSNQPQHF. CDR3 in DNA: TGTGCCAGCGAGGGACGTAGCAATCAGCCCCAGCATTTT.

The rearrangement links TRBV19 to TRBJ2-5; no clear D gene. The CDR3 spans 14 residues. Germline V gene sequence: CDR1 LNHDA, CDR2 SQIVND (reference sequence). V was trimmed by 5 bases and J by 4 bases, leaving 14 bases between them. The CDR3 coding sequence is TGTGCCAGTAGTTCGACCGGGCCTGGAGAGACCCAGTACTTC. Protein: CASSSTGPGETQYF.

This clone came up once. The chain employs TRBV7-9 and TRBJ2-6; D gene ambiguous. The V end was cut by 0 bases, the J end by 0 bases, with 0 bases between. CDR3 length: 14 residues. Germline values: CDR1 SEHNR, CDR2 FQNEAQ (reference sequence). DNA of the CDR3: TGTGCCAGCAGCTTAGCCTCTGGGGCCAACGTCCTGACTTTC. Residues: CASSLASGANVLTF.

The V gene is TRBV5-1, the J gene TRBJ2-7; D is perhaps TRBD1 (5 bases). V was pared by 0 bases and J by 3 bases, with 7 bases between. The germline V gene encodes CDR1 SGHRS and CDR2 YFSETQ. CDR3 length equals 13 residues. The CDR3 is CASSLDRNYEQYF. Written as DNA, the CDR3 is TGCGCCAGCAGCTTGGACAGGAACTACGAGCAGTACTTC.

CDR3 sequence reads: CASSTYRGTEAFF. The CDR3 DNA is TGTGCCAGCAGCACCTACAGGGGAACTGAAGCTTTCTTT. This chain joins TRBV7-3 and TRBJ1-1; 7 nucleotides align to TRBD1. With V trimmed by 5 bases and J by 5 bases, 5 bases remained unmatched. The CDR3 contains 13 residues. Germline V gene lookup returns CDR1 SGHTA and CDR2 FQGTGA.

The chain employs TRBV7-9 and TRBJ1-2; 7 nucleotides agree with TRBD1. Per germline, CDR1 SEHNR and CDR2 FQNEAQ (reference sequence). After removal of 5 bases from V and 4 bases from J, the junction contained 4 bases not matched to a gene. The CDR3 is made up of 13 amino acids. The chain's CDR3 is CASSDRAAYGYTF. The CDR3 DNA reads as TGTGCCAGCAGCGACAGGGCAGCCTATGGCTACACCTTC.

V gene TRBV18 combines with J gene TRBJ1-3; the match to TRBD1 covers 7 bases. CDR1 is KGHSH, CDR2 LQKENI, per germline. The CDR3 is made up of 16 amino acids. V lost 6 bases and J lost 2; bases outside the gene matches: 10. Written as DNA, the CDR3 is TGTGCCAGCTCTCCCCAGGGGGGCCCCCCTGGAAACACCATATATTTT. Protein: CASSPQGGPPGNTIYF.

The CDR3: CASSPGQGINEQFF. The CDR3 DNA is TGTGCCAGCAGCCCGGGACAGGGGATCAATGAGCAGTTCTTC. J is TRBJ2-1 and V is TRBV5-4; TRBD1 matches at 10 bases. Germline CDR1 and CDR2: SGHNT and YYREEE (reference sequence). V gave up 4 bases and J gave up 6 bases; unmatched junction bases: 4. The CDR3 extends over 14 amino acids.

The chain couples TRBV18 to TRBJ2-5, with TRBD1 as a possible D gene (6 bases). From germline, CDR1 is KGHSH and CDR2 LQKENI. Trimming removed 2 bases from V and 4 bases from J, with 8 bases in between. The CDR3 spans 13 residues. The CDR3 loop reads CASSPSRGETQYF. CDR3 nucleotides: TGTGCCAGCTCACCATCCAGGGGAGAGACCCAGTACTTC.

The chain uses TRBV30 and TRBJ1-5; D possibly corresponds to TRBD1 (6 bases). CDR3 size: 12 residues. V lost 3 bases, J lost 7 bases, and 10 bases lay in between. Germline values: CDR1 GTSNPN, CDR2 SVGIG (reference sequence). CDR3 in DNA: TGTGCCTGGAGCCCCCAGGGGCAGCCCCAGCATTTT. Translated, it gives CAWSPQGQPQHF.

This clone was detected once. V gene TRBV15 combines with J gene TRBJ1-1; TRBD1 aligns across 7 bases. Germline CDR1 and CDR2: LNHNV and YYDKDF (reference sequence). V trimming: 3 bases; J trimming: 4 bases; junction bases outside the gene matches: 14. The CDR3 is 17 amino acids. The CDR3: CATSSRRQGARSTEAFF. In DNA form, the CDR3 reads TGTGCCACCAGCAGTCGCCGACAGGGAGCGCGTTCCACTGAAGCTTTCTTT. Complete variable domain (other parts from reference TRBV15 and TRBJ1-1): DAMVIQNPRYQVTQFGKPVTLSCSQTLNHNVMYWYQQKSSQAPKLLFHYYDKDFNNEADTPDNFQSRRPNTSFCFLDIRSPGLGDTAMYLCATSSRRQGARSTEAFFGQGTRLTVV.

The rearrangement links TRBV4-2 to TRBJ1-3; D is uncertain. Germline loops: CDR1 LGHNA, CDR2 YNFKEQ. V gave up 0 bases and J gave up 2 bases, with 20 bases separating them. The CDR3 spans 19 residues. In DNA, the CDR3 is TGTGCCAGCAGCCAAGATCCCGGGTGGGGTAGGGTAACTGGAAACACCATATATTTT. As protein: CASSQDPGWGRVTGNTIYF.